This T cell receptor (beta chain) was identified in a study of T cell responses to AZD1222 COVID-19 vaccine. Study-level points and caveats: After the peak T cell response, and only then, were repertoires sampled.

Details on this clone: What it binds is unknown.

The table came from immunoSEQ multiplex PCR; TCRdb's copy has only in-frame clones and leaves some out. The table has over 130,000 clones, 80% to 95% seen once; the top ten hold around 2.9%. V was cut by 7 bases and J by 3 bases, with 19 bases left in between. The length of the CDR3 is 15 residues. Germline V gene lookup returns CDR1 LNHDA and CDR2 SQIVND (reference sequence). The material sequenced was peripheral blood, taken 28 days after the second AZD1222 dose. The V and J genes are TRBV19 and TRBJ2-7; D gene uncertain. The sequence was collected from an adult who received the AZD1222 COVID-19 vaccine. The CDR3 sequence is CASTPGGIGYYEQYF. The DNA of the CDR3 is TGTGCCAGTACCCCGGGTGGCATAGGTTACTACGAGCAGTACTTC.